This T cell receptor beta chain was found in a study of blood T cell repertoires in COVID-19. Study summary: There were acute and convalescent COVID-19 samples, and they came from the United States, Italy and Spain. T cells, B-cell-depleted T cells, or PBMCs supplied cDNA or gDNA.

Germline V gives CDR1 SGHRS, CDR2 YFSETQ. This CDR3 is 16 amino acids long. Unmatched junction bases numbered 14, after V lost 7 bases and J lost 5 bases. Original data processing: Reference gene primers were amplified, and this amplification served to estimate nucleated cell counts. Measured with immunoSEQ multiplex PCR; TCRdb has only the in-frame clones, and not every one. That table is the source of V, J and clone size, and D and trimming were worked out from the DNA. This table has roughly 170,000 clones, approximately 79% appearing once. The chain couples TRBV5-1 to TRBJ2-5, with TRBD1 matching over 10 bases. The sequence derives from an elderly woman with acute or convalescent COVID-19. Sequenced: peripheral blood. The CDR3 bases are TGCGCCAGCGCTGAGGGCGGACAGGGGGGTTCGGAGACCCAGTACTTC. Protein product: CASAEGGQGGSETQYF.